What follows are 21 T cell receptor beta chains derived from one specimen sequenced in a study of beta chain features in type 1 diabetes. Notes on the study in general: People with Type 1 diabetes carried modestly yet significantly shorter TCRB CDR3s in all four CD4+ subsets.

These receptors have no known antigen. Expressed TCRB transcripts were sequenced after all isolated RNA was converted to cDNA. Generated by immunoSEQ multiplex PCR, the TCRdb table keeps only in-frame clones and is missing some. Among roughly 350,000 clones listed, around 10% were seen once. Sequenced input: central memory CD4+ T cells from blood. These receptors came from a man aged 30 to 39 with type 1 diabetes.

This chain uses TRBV25-1 with TRBJ2-2, with 12 bases matching TRBD2. Germline lookup yields CDR1 MGHDK and CDR2 SYGVNS. CDR3 length: 17 residues. V lost 4 bases and J lost 5; bases outside the gene matches: 8. The CDR3: CASSGDRLAGETGELFF. CDR3 DNA sequence: TGTGCCAGCAGTGGAGACCGACTAGCGGGAGAAACCGGGGAGCTGTTTTTT. The complete variable domain, with remaining parts taken from reference TRBV25-1 and TRBJ2-2, reads EADIYQTPRYLVIGTGKKITLECSQTMGHDKMYWYQQDPGMELHLIHYSYGVNSTEKGDLSSESTVSRIRTEHFPLTLESARPSHTSQYLCASSGDRLAGETGELFFGEGSRLTVL.

This clone appeared a few times. This chain uses TRBV14 with TRBJ1-1; D unclear. This CDR3 contains 13 residues. V dropped 4 bases and J dropped 5 bases, with 11 bases sitting between them. Germline values: CDR1 SGHDN, CDR2 FVKESK. Here the CDR3 reads CASSRTPLTEAFF. In nucleotides, the CDR3 is TGTGCCAGCAGCCGTACGCCATTGACTGAAGCTTTCTTT.

This clone was picked up a small number of times. This chain uses TRBV5-1 with TRBJ2-5; TRBD1 is a possible D gene (5 bases). Per the germline V gene, CDR1 is SGHRS and CDR2 is YFSETQ. The CDR3 totals 13 residues. V gave up 4 bases and J gave up 1 base, with 8 bases separating them. In nucleotides, the CDR3 is TGCGCCAGCAGCCTCGACAGCCAAGAGACCCAGTACTTC. This gives the protein CASSLDSQETQYF.

This clone has just a few counts. The chain is built from TRBV9 and TRBJ2-1, with TRBD2 matching over 8 bases. Germline assignment: CDR1 SGDLS and CDR2 YYNGEE. The CDR3 sequence is 17 residues long. V gave up 3 bases and J gave up 4 bases; unmatched junction bases: 12. The CDR3 DNA sequence: TGTGCCAGCAGCGCCTCTCGATTGGCTAGCGGGTACAATGAGCAGTTCTTC. As protein: CASSASRLASGYNEQFF.

This clone has more than one count but fewer than ten. The chain recombines TRBV7-9 with TRBJ2-7; D is ambiguous. Deletions cut 5 bases from V and 5 bases from J, with 10 bases between. Germline V gene data show CDR1 as SEHNR and CDR2 as FQNEAQ (reference sequence). CDR3 size: 12 residues. The CDR3: CASSPRSHEQYF. The CDR3 region has the DNA TGTGCCAGCAGCCCGCGTAGCCACGAGCAGTACTTC.

In this sample, this clone turned up a few times. The J gene is TRBJ2-7, the V gene TRBV2; TRBD2 matches 8 bases. CDR3 size: 17 residues. CDR1 and CDR2 from the germline V gene are SNHLY and FYNNEI. J gave up 5 bases and V 6 bases, and 18 bases lay outside the gene matches. The chain's CDR3 is CASRVDAGGTPMHEQYF. The CDR3 DNA sequence: TGTGCCAGCAGGGTAGATGCGGGAGGTACCCCGATGCACGAGCAGTACTTC.

This clone has a handful of counts. The chain uses TRBV25-1 and TRBJ1-2; 7 bases are shared with TRBD1. V dropped 1 base and J dropped 4; count of bases not matched to a gene: 3. There are 14 residues in the CDR3. Germline CDR1 and CDR2: MGHDK and SYGVNS. CDR3 amino acids: CASSESRDSYGYTF. The DNA for the CDR3 is TGTGCCAGCAGTGAATCTCGGGACAGCTATGGCTACACCTTC.

This clone was counted a few times. The chain couples TRBV27 to TRBJ1-2, with no clear D. CDR3 length: 13 amino acids. V lost 5 bases and J 6 bases, leaving 13 bases between the germline ends. Germline V CDR1 and CDR2: MNHEY, SMNVEV (reference sequence). CDR3 sequence reads: CASSAWAPHGYTF. The CDR3 coding sequence is TGTGCCAGCAGTGCCTGGGCCCCTCATGGCTACACCTTC.

The chain links TRBV19 to TRBJ2-7; 12 nucleotides line up with TRBD1. Germline V gives CDR1 LNHDA, CDR2 SQIVND (reference sequence). The junction had 2 bases not matched to a gene; V was cut back by 7 bases and J by 1 base. CDR3 length equals 14 residues. DNA of the CDR3: TGTGCCAGTAAGGGACAGGGGGCATCCTACGAGCAGTACTTC. Translated, it gives CASKGQGASYEQYF.

The chain uses TRBV27 and TRBJ2-1; 8 positions agree with TRBD2. The CDR3 contains 19 residues. The V and J ends lost 3 bases and 0 bases, in that order; junction bases with no gene match: 13. Germline CDR1 and CDR2: MNHEY and SMNVEV (reference sequence). This CDR3 is CASSLRLAGAESSYNEQFF. CDR3 DNA: TGTGCCAGCAGTTTGCGGCTAGCGGGCGCAGAAAGCTCCTACAATGAGCAGTTCTTC.

This clone was recorded many times. V is TRBV6-5 and J is TRBJ1-5, with D possibly being TRBD1 (6 bases). The germline V gene has CDR1 MNHEY and CDR2 SVGAGI. The CDR3 contains 13 residues. Trimming took off 4 bases at V and 6 bases at J, with 10 bases between the two ends. The CDR3 region has the DNA TGTGCCAGCAGTTGGGGGCTCGCTCAGCCCCAGCATTTT. Protein sequence: CASSWGLAQPQHF.

The gene calls are TRBV29-1 and TRBJ2-7; D possibly corresponds to TRBD1 (5 bases). V was cut by 7 bases and J by 3 bases, with 16 bases left in between. The CDR3 runs 13 residues. Germline assignment: CDR1 SQVTM and CDR2 ANQGSEA. The CDR3 loop reads CSAARDSFYEQYF. The CDR3, as DNA: TGCAGCGCTGCTCGTGACAGTTTCTACGAGCAGTACTTC.

About this clone: A junction end diverges from the germline sequence, so it may reflect a read error. The chain uses TRBV7-7 and TRBJ2-5, with a possible D match to TRBD1 (5 bases). CDR1 is SSHAT, CDR2 FNYEAQ, per germline (reference sequence). This CDR3 has 15 residues. For the CDR3, the DNA is TGTGCTAGCAGCGCAGGGCCCGACAGCCAAGAGACCCAGTACTTC. Protein: CASSAGPDSQETQYF.

This clone came up a few times. The V call is TRBV10-3, the J call TRBJ1-2, with D possibly being TRBD1 (6 bases). V lost 1 base and J 8 bases, leaving 14 bases between the germline ends. Germline values: CDR1 ENHRY, CDR2 SYGVKD. The CDR3 runs 14 residues. CDR3 sequence: CAISEFLGQRGYTF. The CDR3 coding sequence is TGTGCCATCAGTGAGTTCTTAGGACAGCGGGGCTACACCTTC.

The CDR3 loop is CASSTQPGANVLTF. In DNA, the CDR3 is TGTGCCAGCAGCACACAGCCTGGGGCCAACGTCCTGACTTTC. The chain has TRBV11-2 and TRBJ2-6, with D unresolved. Trimming removed 5 bases from V and 2 bases from J, with 7 bases in between. Per the germline V gene, CDR1 is SGHAT and CDR2 is FQNNGV. This CDR3 has 14 amino acids. The whole variable domain, remainder taken from reference TRBV11-2 and TRBJ2-6, is EAGVAQSPRYKIIEKRQSVAFWCNPISGHATLYWYQQILGQGPKLLIQFQNNGVVDDSQLPKDRFSAERLKGVDSTLKIQPAKLEDSAVYLCASSTQPGANVLTFGAGSRLTVL.

This clone showed up just a few times. V is TRBV6-5 and J is TRBJ2-1; D perhaps matches TRBD1 (6 bases). The V end lost 6 bases, the J end lost 7 bases, and 13 bases lay between the germline ends. The CDR3 contains 13 residues. Germline lookup yields CDR1 MNHEY and CDR2 SVGAGI. In DNA, the CDR3 is TGTGCCAGCAGAAAGGCGACAGGTAATGAGCAGTTCTTC. It codes for CASRKATGNEQFF.

This clone was observed a few times. CDR3 in amino acids: CASRQQGGAEAFF. For the CDR3, the DNA is TGCGCCAGCAGACAACAGGGGGGCGCTGAAGCTTTCTTT. The chain couples TRBV5-1 to TRBJ1-1, with 8 nucleotides matching TRBD1. This CDR3 is built from 13 residues. CDR1 SGHRS and CDR2 YFSETQ come from the germline V gene. J gave up 6 bases and V 5 bases, and 6 bases lay outside the gene matches.

This clone showed up just once. The chain combines TRBV5-4 with TRBJ1-1, with a possible D match to TRBD1 (5 bases). Deletions cut 4 bases from V and 3 bases from J, with 13 bases between. Per the germline V gene, CDR1 is SGHNT and CDR2 is YYREEE (reference sequence). This CDR3 is built from 14 residues. The CDR3 spells CASSLGLQDTEAFF. CDR3 DNA: TGTGCCAGCAGCCTTGGTCTACAGGACACTGAAGCTTTCTTT.

The genes are TRBV4-2 and TRBJ2-4; D is uncertain. Germline V lookup: CDR1 LGHNA, CDR2 YNFKEQ. This CDR3 has 15 amino acids. V was shortened by 5 bases and J by 0 bases, with 11 bases between the two germline ends. CDR3 loop: CASSFAGVAKNIQYF. The CDR3 coding sequence is TGTGCCAGCAGCTTCGCAGGTGTAGCCAAAAACATTCAGTACTTC.

This clone was detected only a few times. The chain recombines TRBV19 with TRBJ2-7; TRBD2 might be the D (5 bases). This CDR3 region has 14 residues. V lost 4 bases and J 2 bases, leaving 12 bases between the germline ends. The germline V gene encodes CDR1 LNHDA and CDR2 SQIVND (reference sequence). CDR3 nucleotide sequence: TGTGCCAGTAGTACTCTAGCCGGGACCTACGAGCAGTACTTC. Translation: CASSTLAGTYEQYF.

This clone was recorded a few times. The V call is TRBV6-6, the J call TRBJ2-4, with D maybe TRBD2 (7 bases). Looked up from germline, CDR1 is MNHNY and CDR2 is SVGAGI (reference sequence). V shed 5 bases and J shed 4 bases, with 15 bases lying between them. This CDR3 spans 15 amino acids. CDR3 sequence: CASSTNREGKNIQYF. The CDR3 DNA follows: TGTGCCAGCAGTACCAACAGGGAGGGAAAAAACATTCAGTACTTC.